The rows below give T cell receptor beta chains drawn from one sample of a study of blood T cell repertoires in COVID-19. The protocol was immunoSEQ multiplex PCR, while the TCRdb copy is restricted to in-frame clones and leaves out a portion. The sample consists of about 100,000 clones, approximately 80% of them appearing once. What was sequenced was peripheral blood. The origin of the receptors is a human donor in a cohort sampled during active COVID-19. Each CDR3 is given with its conserved first and last residue. D genes are given only for firm matches. Size tells how often a clone was seen (once, few, many) or the class of an expanded clone, and some rows leave it out.

V gene	D gene	J gene	clone size	CDR3 protein	CDR3 DNA
TRBV7-9	-	TRBJ1-2	-	CASSLGSDYGYTF	TGTGCCAGCAGCTTAGGTTCGGACTATGGCTACACCTTC
TRBV5-1	-	TRBJ1-6	-	CASSLGTPNNSPLHF	TGCGCCAGCAGCTTGGGGACACCAAATAATTCACCCCTCCACTTT
TRBV6-2/TRBV6-3	TRBD1	TRBJ2-7	-	CASSRTGPVGYEQYF	TGTGCCAGCAGTAGGACAGGGCCTGTCGGGTACGAGCAGTACTTC
TRBV7-2	-	TRBJ1-5	once	CASSLDRQGNQPQHF	TGTGCCAGCAGCTTAGATCGACAGGGCAATCAGCCCCAGCATTTT
TRBV5-1	TRBD1	TRBJ2-3	-	CASSSGQGTDTQYF	TGCGCCAGCAGCTCGGGACAGGGGACAGATACGCAGTATTTT
TRBV24-1	TRBD2	TRBJ2-3	-	CATTGAGARGDTQYF	TGTGCCACCACCGGAGCGGGGGCCCGGGGGGATACGCAGTATTTT
TRBV7-2	-	TRBJ1-3	few	CASSFQPGLPGNTIYF	TGTGCCAGCAGTTTTCAGCCAGGGTTACCCGGAAACACCATATATTTT
TRBV6-5	TRBD1	TRBJ1-1	-	CASSRQGNTEAFF	TGTGCCAGCAGCAGACAGGGGAACACTGAAGCTTTCTTT
TRBV3-1/TRBV3-2	TRBD2	TRBJ2-5	-	CASSQSDIPGGRETQYF	TGTGCCAGCAGCCAATCCGACATCCCGGGGGGGCGAGAGACCCAGTACTTC
TRBV7-2	TRBD1	TRBJ1-2	-	CASSFRDRGRNGYTF	TGTGCCAGCAGCTTCCGGGACAGGGGGCGCAATGGCTACACCTTC
TRBV2	TRBD2	TRBJ2-1	-	CASQGLAVYNEQFF	TGTGCCAGCCAGGGCCTAGCGGTCTACAATGAGCAGTTCTTC
TRBV10-3	-	TRBJ1-1	-	CAISERGTNTEAFF	TGTGCCATCAGTGAAAGGGGAACCAACACTGAAGCTTTCTTT
TRBV3-1/TRBV3-2	-	TRBJ1-5	-	CASSATHRGNQPQHF	TGTGCCAGCAGCGCGACCCACAGGGGCAATCAGCCCCAGCATTTT
TRBV19	-	TRBJ2-4	-	CASSSPGRENIQYF	TGTGCCAGTAGTTCTCCTGGGAGAGAAAACATTCAGTACTTC
TRBV7-3	TRBD2	TRBJ2-3	few	CASSSGLAGVTQYF	TGTGCCAGCAGCTCGGGACTAGCGGGGGTAACGCAGTATTTT
TRBV5-1	TRBD2	TRBJ2-3	-	CASSLGGLAGGGTDTQYF	TGCGCCAGCAGCTTGGGCGGACTAGCGGGGGGTGGCACAGATACGCAGTATTTT
TRBV7-2	-	TRBJ1-6	-	CASSFDSRSPLHF	TGTGCCAGCAGCTTCGACAGTAGATCACCCCTCCACTTT
TRBV6-2/TRBV6-3	-	TRBJ1-2	-	CASSVGQTYGYTF	TGTGCCAGCAGTGTTGGACAGACCTATGGCTACACCTTC
TRBV18	-	TRBJ2-1	-	CASSPLTLDSEQFF	TGTGCCAGCTCACCACTCACCCTAGACAGTGAGCAGTTCTTC
TRBV7-9	-	TRBJ1-1	-	CASSTPAPTEAFF	TGTGCCAGCAGCACCCCCGCGCCCACTGAAGCTTTCTTT
TRBV5-1	TRBD2	TRBJ2-3	-	CARRLAGGGPVDTQYF	TGCGCCCGCCGCTTGGCCGGGGGGGGGCCGGTAGATACGCAGTATTTT
TRBV6-5	-	TRBJ2-2	-	CASSYEGGRGELFF	TGTGCCAGCAGTTACGAGGGGGGGCGAGGGGAGCTGTTTTTT
TRBV7-9	-	TRBJ1-1	-	CASTPREGRTEAFF	TGTGCCAGCACCCCGCGGGAGGGGCGGACTGAAGCTTTCTTT
TRBV2	-	TRBJ2-3	-	CASSEGKWANHHTDTQYF	TGTGCCAGCAGTGAAGGGAAGTGGGCTAACCATCACACAGATACGCAGTATTTT
TRBV11-2	TRBD2	TRBJ2-1	few	CASSLGGRDEQFF	TGTGCCAGCAGCTTAGGAGGGAGGGATGAGCAGTTCTTC
TRBV20-1	TRBD2	TRBJ2-7	-	CSTGGSYEQYF	TGCAGTACGGGGGGTTCCTACGAGCAGTACTTC
TRBV7-6	-	TRBJ1-6	-	CASSPTGGPGSPLHF	TGTGCCAGCAGCCCCACGGGAGGCCCTGGTTCACCCCTCCACTTT
TRBV6-6	-	TRBJ2-7	-	CASRMAGFNEQYF	TGTGCCAGCAGGATGGCAGGGTTCAACGAGCAGTACTTC
TRBV18	TRBD2	TRBJ2-5	-	CASSPLNSGAYQETQYF	TGTGCCAGCTCACCACTTAATAGCGGGGCCTACCAAGAGACCCAGTACTTC
TRBV18	TRBD1	TRBJ1-5	-	CASSPSQQGGQPQHF	TGTGCCAGCTCACCTAGTCAGCAGGGGGGTCAGCCCCAGCATTTT
TRBV5-4	TRBD1	TRBJ2-3	-	CASRPGTATDTQYF	TGTGCCAGCAGACCCGGGACAGCCACAGATACGCAGTATTTT
TRBV5-1	TRBD1	TRBJ2-3	-	CASSPNRGGTDTQYF	TGCGCCAGCAGCCCGAACAGGGGAGGCACAGATACGCAGTATTTT
TRBV9	-	TRBJ1-2	-	CASSVRQVANYGYTF	TGTGCCAGCAGCGTCCGACAGGTAGCTAACTATGGCTACACCTTC
TRBV13	-	TRBJ2-7	-	CATGRALYEQYF	TGTGCCACCGGCAGGGCCCTATACGAGCAGTACTTC
TRBV11-3	TRBD1	TRBJ2-6	once	CASSARQGAVSSGANVLTF	TGTGCCAGCAGCGCGAGACAGGGGGCGGTTAGCTCTGGGGCCAACGTCCTGACTTTC
TRBV13	TRBD2	TRBJ2-3	-	CASSLWRGPRGRYTQYF	TGTGCCAGCAGCTTATGGAGGGGCCCGCGGGGGAGGTATACGCAGTATTTT
TRBV23-1	TRBD1	TRBJ1-4	many	CASSQSRQGAPYNEKLFF	TGCGCCAGCAGTCAATCACGGCAGGGGGCACCTTATAATGAAAAACTGTTTTTT
TRBV7-9	-	TRBJ2-6	-	CASSRRGGLLLSGANVLTF	TGTGCCAGCAGCAGGAGGGGGGGTCTTCTCCTCTCTGGGGCCAACGTCCTGACTTTC
TRBV21-1	-	TRBJ2-3	-	CASSKRHRCIHSTDTQYF	TGTGCCAGCAGCAAGCGGCACAGGTGTATTCATAGCACAGATACGCAGTATTTT
TRBV5-1	TRBD1	TRBJ1-4	-	CASSLGQGEKLFF	TGCGCCAGCAGCCTAGGACAGGGCGAAAAACTGTTTTTT
TRBV5-5	-	TRBJ2-7	-	CASSSLGGADEQYF	TGTGCCAGCAGCTCACTGGGGGGGGCCGACGAGCAGTACTTC
TRBV7-2	TRBD2	TRBJ2-3	-	CASSSQTSGDTQYF	TGTGCCAGCAGCTCCCAGACTAGCGGGGATACGCAGTATTTT
TRBV7-2	-	TRBJ2-7	few	CASSAWWGAYEQYF	TGTGCCAGCAGCGCCTGGTGGGGGGCCTACGAGCAGTACTTC